A single sample gave rise to the 9 T cell receptor beta chains below, sequenced in a study of technical replicates of blood from several donors. The assay was immunoSEQ multiplex PCR, and TCRdb's table has in-frame clones only and misses some. The sample has some 99,000 clones; about 95% are singletons. The sequenced material came from T cells isolated from PBMCs. These receptors came from a human donor in good health.

This sequence joins TRBV2 and TRBJ2-5; 7 bases agree with TRBD1. Germline V gives CDR1 SNHLY, CDR2 FYNNEI. V lost 6 bases and J lost 5; bases outside the gene matches: 3. There are 12 residues in the CDR3. CDR3 residues: CASRNRGETQYF. Written as DNA, the CDR3 is TGTGCCAGCAGAAACAGGGGTGAGACCCAGTACTTC.

The rearrangement links TRBV27 to TRBJ2-1; D perhaps matches TRBD2 (6 bases). Trimming took 11 bases from V and 8 from J, leaving 28 bases between them. The germline V gene has CDR1 MNHEY and CDR2 SMNVEV (reference sequence). The CDR3 is 16 residues long. Here the CDR3 DNA reads TGTGCCTGCTCGGAGGACGGGGGAGGATACGGGGATGAGCAGTTCTTC. This codes for CACSEDGGGYGDEQFF.

The V call is TRBV5-1, the J call TRBJ1-1; D unresolved. The CDR3 is made up of 16 amino acids. Trimming removed 4 bases from V and 4 bases from J, with 20 bases in between. Per the germline V gene, CDR1 is SGHRS and CDR2 is YFSETQ. This CDR3 reads CASSPGIFFLGTEAFF. The CDR3 DNA sequence: TGCGCCAGCAGCCCGGGAATATTCTTCTTGGGCACTGAAGCTTTCTTT.

This chain connects TRBV2 to TRBJ1-4; TRBD1 matches at 9 bases. V was clipped by 6 bases and J by 7 bases; unmatched bases: 6. The CDR3 sequence is 14 residues long. The germline CDR1 and CDR2 sequences are SNHLY and FYNNEI. CDR3 sequence reads: CASRGQGSLEKLFF. The CDR3 DNA reads TGTGCCAGCAGAGGACAGGGGTCGCTTGAAAAACTGTTTTTT.

V and J are TRBV9 and TRBJ2-7; D is possibly TRBD2 (5 bases). The CDR3 spans 16 residues. V gave up 3 bases and J gave up 2 bases, with 18 bases separating them. Germline V gives CDR1 SGDLS, CDR2 YYNGEE. The CDR3 bases are TGTGCCAGCAGCGGCACCTACAAACTAGGCCCCTACGAGCAGTACTTC. Translated, it gives CASSGTYKLGPYEQYF.

Written as DNA, the CDR3 is TGTGCCAGCAGTTCTCGAAGACTAGCGGGAGCGAGCACAGATACGCAGTATTTT. It yields the protein CASSSRRLAGASTDTQYF. V and J are TRBV28 and TRBJ2-3; 12 bases are shared with TRBD2. Per germline, CDR1 MDHEN and CDR2 SYDVKM. The CDR3 length is 18 residues. V trimming: 4 bases; J trimming: 0 bases; junction bases outside the gene matches: 8.

This rearrangement joins TRBV9 to TRBJ2-1; 7 bases match TRBD2. Losses at the gene ends were 4 bases for V and 4 bases for J; bases not matched to a gene: 8. This CDR3 comprises 15 residues. Germline loops: CDR1 SGDLS, CDR2 YYNGEE. The CDR3 spells CASSSRGGLYNEQFF. The CDR3 DNA follows: TGTGCCAGCAGCTCCCGCGGGGGACTTTACAATGAGCAGTTCTTC. Supplemented by reference TRBV9 and TRBJ2-1, the full variable domain reads DSGVTQTPKHLITATGQRVTLRCSPRSGDLSVYWYQQSLDQGLQFLIQYYNGEERAKGNILERFSAQQFPDLHSELNLSSLELGDSALYFCASSSRGGLYNEQFFGPGTRLTVL.

Only one count was recorded for this clone. The chain carries TRBV7-9 and TRBJ2-5; tentatively, D is TRBD2 (6 bases). The germline gives CDR1 SEHNR, CDR2 FQNEAQ (reference sequence). The CDR3 has 16 amino acids. V dropped 7 bases and J dropped 5 bases, with 23 bases sitting between them. CDR3 in DNA: TGTGCCAGCACCCTAGGAGGGGATGCCGGCTTGGAGACCCAGTACTTC. This codes for CASTLGGDAGLETQYF.

The gene calls are TRBV27 and TRBJ1-4; tentative D call: TRBD1 (5 bases). With 3 bases removed from V and 5 bases from J, the gap between germline ends came to 10 bases. Per germline, CDR1 MNHEY and CDR2 SMNVEV (reference sequence). CDR3 length: 14 residues. For the CDR3, the DNA is TGTGCCAGCAGTTTCTGGGGGGAGAATGAAAAACTGTTTTTT. Residues: CASSFWGENEKLFF.